These 26 T cell receptor beta chains were all obtained from the same sample, sequenced in a study of cytomegalovirus exposure and HLA in healthy donors. The PCR made use of 60 Vbeta and 13 Jbeta primers. Repertoires were generated with immunoSEQ multiplex PCR, while TCRdb's copy carries only in-frame clones and drops some. The profile covers around 100,000 clones, with around two thirds appearing a single time and 2.6% taken by the ten largest. Sequencing used PBMCs. These receptors all stem from a man aged 50 or older in good health and CMV-seropositive.

This clone was recorded once. The chain recombines TRBV12-5 with TRBJ1-1; a weak D match, TRBD1 (5 bases). The V gene lost 8 bases and the J gene lost 11 bases, with 21 bases spanning the gap. The CDR3 loop spans 13 amino acids. Germline CDR1 is LGHNT and CDR2 is FRNRAP. CDR3 protein: CASTLDSAPGAFF. CDR3 coding DNA: TGTGCTAGTACCCTCGACTCCGCCCCAGGGGCTTTCTTT.

V and J are TRBV19 and TRBJ1-2; D call uncertain. Germline assignment: CDR1 LNHDA and CDR2 SQIVND (reference sequence). V dropped 0 bases and J dropped 2 bases, with 7 bases sitting between them. This CDR3 region has 14 residues. CDR3 nucleotides: TGTGCCAGTAGTATAGAGGGCAGGAACTATGGCTACACCTTC. Translation: CASSIEGRNYGYTF. Full variable domain (remainder filled in from reference TRBV19 and TRBJ1-2): DGGITQSPKYLFRKEGQNVTLSCEQNLNHDAMYWYRQDPGQGLRLIYYSQIVNDFQKGDIAEGYSVSREKKESFPLTVTSAQKNPTAFYLCASSIEGRNYGYTFGSGTRLTVV.

V and J are TRBV5-7 and TRBJ1-2; D is unclear. TRBV5-7 is marked as an open reading frame, function uncertain. The CDR3 totals 12 residues. V lost 6 bases and J 6 bases, leaving 12 bases between the germline ends. Here the CDR3 DNA reads TGTGCCAGCACCTCGCGGGAACATGGCTACACCTTC. It specifies CASTSREHGYTF.

The rearrangement uses TRBV7-3 and TRBJ2-3; 13 positions match TRBD2. This CDR3 is 15 amino acids long. The germline CDR1 and CDR2 sequences are SGHTA and FQGTGA. Trimming took 5 bases from V and 7 from J; bases not matched to a gene: 6. CDR3 amino acids: CASSRLAGGSNTQYF. CDR3 in DNA: TGTGCCAGCAGCCGACTAGCGGGAGGATCAAATACGCAGTATTTT.

V gene TRBV10-3 combines with J gene TRBJ2-5; D is unresolved. CDR1 and CDR2 from the germline V gene are ENHRY and SYGVKD. V gave up 0 bases and J gave up 0 bases, with 5 bases separating them. This CDR3 is 14 amino acids long. DNA of the CDR3: TGTGCCATCAGTGAGTCATTAGACCAAGAGACCCAGTACTTC. Protein product: CAISESLDQETQYF.

J is TRBJ1-2 and V is TRBV6-1, with D perhaps matching TRBD1 (6 bases). V dropped 3 bases and J dropped 0 bases, with 20 bases sitting between them. This CDR3 is 18 amino acids long. The germline CDR1 and CDR2 sequences are MNHNS and SASEGT. The CDR3 spells CASSDLPGHRTSNYGYTF. DNA for the CDR3: TGTGCCAGCAGTGACCTCCCGGGACACCGAACCTCTAACTATGGCTACACCTTC.

In DNA, the CDR3 is TGTGCCAGCAGCCAAGGGGGGACAGGGCAAGGGGAGACCCAGTACTTC. Its protein is CASSQGGTGQGETQYF. The chain joins TRBV4-2 to TRBJ2-5; 9 bases are a match to TRBD1. The junction had 8 bases not matched to a gene; V was cut back by 1 base and J by 5 bases. Germline V gene data show CDR1 as LGHNA and CDR2 as YNFKEQ. There are 16 residues in the CDR3.

This clone was found a few times. This chain connects TRBV6-1 to TRBJ2-3, with 7 bases aligning to TRBD1. The V gene's germline CDR1 is MNHNS and CDR2 SASEGT. The CDR3 is 16 residues long. With 3 bases clipped from V and 1 base from J, the junction kept 7 bases outside the gene matches. The CDR3 sequence is CASSEITGVGTDTQYF. The CDR3 DNA reads as TGTGCCAGCAGTGAGATAACAGGGGTGGGCACAGATACGCAGTATTTT.

The chain combines TRBV20-1 with TRBJ2-7; D is perhaps TRBD2 (5 bases). CDR1 is DFQATT and CDR2 is SNEGSKA in the germline V gene (reference sequence). V lost 8 bases and J lost 4, with 12 bases in between. This CDR3 has 11 residues. For the CDR3, the DNA is TGCAGTTGCACCCGGAGGTACGAGCAGTACTTC. Translating it yields CSCTRRYEQYF.

This clone was detected only once. The chain has TRBV19 and TRBJ1-1, with a tentative D call TRBD1 (6 bases). This CDR3 contains 14 residues. Deletions cut 4 bases from V and 0 bases from J, with 9 bases between. The V gene's germline CDR1 is LNHDA and CDR2 SQIVND (reference sequence). CDR3 in DNA: TGTGCCAGTAGTACTCAGGGGATGAACACTGAAGCTTTCTTT. This codes for CASSTQGMNTEAFF.

Points on this clone: One end of the junction fails to match germline, which may point to a read error. The sample has other DNA sequences that encode this CDR3 too. The CDR3 bases are TGCGCCAGCAGTTTGGAGAGCGGTTCTGGCTACGAGCAGTACTTC. This sequence encodes CASSLESGSGYEQYF. The chain couples TRBV5-1 to TRBJ2-7; a weak D match, TRBD2 (5 bases). Germline V gene sequence: CDR1 SGHRS, CDR2 YFSETQ. The CDR3 runs 15 residues.

The chain is built from TRBV6-6 and TRBJ1-1; TRBD1 is a possible D gene (6 bases). Per the germline V gene, CDR1 is MNHNY and CDR2 is SVGAGI (reference sequence). V lost 5 bases and J 3 bases, leaving 13 bases between the germline ends. This CDR3 region has 14 residues. The CDR3 DNA sequence: TGTGCCAGCAGTCACGGACAGTGGCACACTGAAGCTTTCTTT. Translated, it gives CASSHGQWHTEAFF.

The chain employs TRBV7-2 and TRBJ2-1; 7 bases align to TRBD2. The CDR3 loop spans 13 amino acids. The V segment lost 4 bases and the J segment 12 bases; nucleotides outside the gene matches: 9. Germline values: CDR1 SGHTA, CDR2 FQGNSA. CDR3 in amino acids: CASSSTYSGGQFF. For the CDR3, the DNA is TGTGCCAGCAGCTCCACCTATTCGGGGGGGCAGTTCTTC.

The gene calls are TRBV5-1 and TRBJ2-5, with D tentatively TRBD2 (6 bases). This CDR3 comprises 15 residues. Germline lookup yields CDR1 SGHRS and CDR2 YFSETQ. The V end was cut by 4 bases, the J end by 4 bases, with 17 bases between. CDR3 amino acids: CASSQRVGGTETQYF. The CDR3 DNA is TGCGCCAGCAGCCAGCGCGTGGGGGGTACAGAGACCCAGTACTTC.

Here the CDR3 DNA reads TGTGCCAGTAGTTCTGAGGGGGGGGAGGGTCAGCCCCAGCATTTT. Its protein product is CASSSEGGEGQPQHF. The chain uses TRBV19 and TRBJ1-5, with D possibly being TRBD1 (6 bases). Germline lookup yields CDR1 LNHDA and CDR2 SQIVND (reference sequence). With 5 bases removed from V and 6 bases from J, the gap between germline ends came to 17 bases. The CDR3 sequence is 15 residues long.

This rearrangement joins TRBV29-1 to TRBJ2-2; TRBD2 aligns across 9 bases. This CDR3 spans 15 amino acids. The V segment lost 2 bases and the J segment 6 bases; nucleotides outside the gene matches: 7. The germline V gene has CDR1 SQVTM and CDR2 ANQGSEA. CDR3 bases: TGCAGCGTTGAATCGGTGCGGGGGGGCCCCGGGGAGCTGTTTTTT. Protein sequence: CSVESVRGGPGELFF.

The rearrangement links TRBV5-1 to TRBJ2-5; 7 nucleotides agree with TRBD1. Near its end, the DNA agrees better with TRBJ2-7, so the J call may be wrong. The CDR3 runs to 12 residues. Germline V gene sequence: CDR1 SGHRS, CDR2 YFSETQ. CDR3 region: CASSYGQVEQYF. CDR3 in DNA: TGCGCCAGCAGCTACGGACAGGTCGAGCAGTACTTC.

This clone was found a few times. The chain joins TRBV7-2 to TRBJ2-7; 11 nucleotides align to TRBD2. This CDR3 has 17 amino acids. Germline V CDR1 and CDR2: SGHTA, FQGNSA. Germline trimming cut 4 bases from V and 4 bases from J; bases unmatched to any gene: 12. CDR3 sequence (DNA): TGTGCCAGCAGCTCTAAGACCTTAGCGGGAGGGAGGTACGAGCAGTACTTC. Protein product: CASSSKTLAGGRYEQYF.

A single count supports this clone. V is TRBV7-8 and J is TRBJ2-7; 7 bases match TRBD2. CDR1 is SGHVS and CDR2 is FQNEAQ in the germline V gene. The J segment lost 2 bases and the V segment lost 6 bases, leaving 4 bases of the junction unmatched. There are 13 residues in the CDR3. The CDR3, as DNA: TGTGCCAGCAGTCGAGGACTAGCCTACGAGCAGTACTTC. It codes for CASSRGLAYEQYF.

The gene calls are TRBV15 and TRBJ2-5; the match to TRBD2 covers 12 bases. The CDR3 sequence is 16 residues long. The germline CDR1 and CDR2 sequences are LNHNV and YYDKDF (reference sequence). Trimming removed 5 bases from V and 4 bases from J; junction bases left unmatched: 8. The CDR3 protein is CATSGSSGRVGETQYF. Here the CDR3 DNA reads TGTGCCACCAGCGGCTCTAGCGGGAGGGTTGGAGAGACCCAGTACTTC.

The chain has TRBV5-1 and TRBJ2-3, with TRBD1 matching over 7 bases. The CDR3 covers 18 residues. V lost 2 bases, J lost 3 bases, and 15 bases stayed unmatched. Per the germline V gene, CDR1 is SGHRS and CDR2 is YFSETQ. CDR3 loop: CASSFPATSTGWTDTQYF. CDR3 coding DNA: TGCGCCAGCAGCTTCCCCGCTACTTCGACAGGGTGGACAGATACGCAGTATTTT.

The rearrangement joins TRBV7-2 to TRBJ1-2; D unresolved. V was cut by 1 base and J by 7 bases, with 10 bases left in between. Germline values: CDR1 SGHTA, CDR2 FQGNSA. This CDR3 region has 13 residues. CDR3 nucleotide sequence: TGTGCCAGCAGCTTAGGTTTGGCTGTTGGCTACACCTTC. Protein sequence: CASSLGLAVGYTF.

This clone was counted between two and nine times. The CDR3 bases are TGTGCCAGCAGCTTGTCCGGGACTACCCTCTATACGCAGTATTTT. This codes for CASSLSGTTLYTQYF. This rearrangement joins TRBV5-4 to TRBJ2-3; 7 bases align to TRBD2. The trim removed 1 base at V and 7 bases at J, leaving 9 bases unmatched. CDR3 length: 15 residues. Germline CDR1 reads SGHNT; CDR2 reads YYREEE (reference sequence).

The rearrangement joins TRBV15 to TRBJ1-1, with unresolved D. The CDR3 runs 15 residues. From germline, CDR1 is LNHNV and CDR2 YYDKDF (reference sequence). V was pared by 0 bases and J by 4 bases, with 12 bases between. CDR3: CATSRDHVGSTEAFF. The CDR3 DNA reads as TGTGCCACCAGCAGAGATCATGTAGGGAGCACTGAAGCTTTCTTT.

V usage is TRBV6-5 and J usage is TRBJ1-1; perhaps TRBD1 as D (5 bases). V was clipped by 5 bases and J by 11 bases, with 9 bases between them. The CDR3 sequence is 10 residues long. Germline lookup yields CDR1 MNHEY and CDR2 SVGAGI. This chain's CDR3 is CASSDRGAFF. The CDR3 nucleotides are TGTGCCAGCAGTGACCGGGGGGCTTTCTTT.

This clone turned up a few times. The chain combines TRBV20-1 with TRBJ2-4; tentative D call: TRBD1 (6 bases). The germline gives CDR1 DFQATT, CDR2 SNEGSKA (reference sequence). The CDR3 consists of 11 residues. The V end lost 5 bases, the J end lost 12 bases, and 14 bases lay between the germline ends. CDR3 sequence (DNA): TGCAGTGCTGTGATCGGGACAACTCAGTACTTC. Its protein is CSAVIGTTQYF.